Presented here are 30 T cell receptor beta chains from one specimen sequenced in a study of cytomegalovirus exposure and HLA in healthy donors. A multiplex PCR was run with 60 Vbeta primers and 13 Jbeta primers. Using immunoSEQ multiplex PCR, the repertoire was profiled, and TCRdb retains in-frame clones only, with some absent. The table counts 60,000 to 65,000 clones; less than 4% lies in the top ten. Sequenced sample: PBMCs. The receptors were sampled from a woman younger than 30 in good health and CMV-seronegative.

V is TRBV7-2 and J is TRBJ2-7; no firm D call. CDR1 and CDR2 (germline): SGHTA, FQGNSA. CDR3 size: 14 residues. V was clipped by 3 bases and J by 4 bases, with 13 bases between them. The CDR3 sequence is CASSFKVLTYEQYF. Here the CDR3 DNA reads TGTGCCAGCAGCTTTAAGGTCCTGACTTACGAGCAGTACTTC.

The V call is TRBV7-3, the J call TRBJ1-2; possible D gene TRBD1, 5 bases. Trimming pared 8 bases from V and 5 bases from J, leaving 18 bases between. Germline V gives CDR1 SGHTA, CDR2 FQGTGA. This CDR3 is built from 14 residues. The CDR3, as DNA: TGTGCCAGCGGCGGGGGGACGACGGAGTATGGCTACACCTTC. This encodes CASGGGTTEYGYTF.

The J gene is TRBJ2-7, the V gene TRBV9, with 9 positions matching TRBD1. CDR3 size: 14 residues. With V trimmed by 2 bases and J by 6 bases, 6 bases remained unmatched. The germline gives CDR1 SGDLS, CDR2 YYNGEE. The CDR3 spells CASSVGTGKGEQYF. CDR3 nucleotide sequence: TGTGCCAGCAGCGTCGGGACAGGGAAGGGCGAGCAGTACTTC. Combining the CDR3 with reference TRBV9 and TRBJ2-7 gives the whole variable domain DSGVTQTPKHLITATGQRVTLRCSPRSGDLSVYWYQQSLDQGLQFLIQYYNGEERAKGNILERFSAQQFPDLHSELNLSSLELGDSALYFCASSVGTGKGEQYFGPGTRLTVT.

The V call is TRBV18, the J call TRBJ2-3, with TRBD2 matching 9 bases. Losses at the gene ends were 3 bases for V and 3 bases for J; bases not matched to a gene: 7. The germline gives CDR1 KGHSH, CDR2 LQKENI. The CDR3 runs to 16 residues. Written as DNA, the CDR3 is TGTGCCAGCTCACCCGTAGCGGGAGTAGCAACAGATACGCAGTATTTT. Translation: CASSPVAGVATDTQYF.

The J gene is TRBJ2-7, the V gene TRBV25-1, with D hard to call. Germline CDR1 and CDR2: MGHDK and SYGVNS. With 5 bases removed from V and 3 bases from J, the gap between germline ends came to 11 bases. This CDR3 is 13 amino acids long. This CDR3 is CASSSLGIYEQYF. DNA for the CDR3: TGTGCCAGCAGTTCTTTGGGCATCTACGAGCAGTACTTC.

This chain connects TRBV28 to TRBJ2-7; TRBD2 agrees at 8 bases. The junction had 2 bases not matched to a gene; V was cut back by 3 bases and J by 1 base. The CDR3 extends over 14 amino acids. Germline values: CDR1 MDHEN, CDR2 SYDVKM. CDR3 residues: CASSFAGGSYEQYF. CDR3 bases: TGTGCCAGCAGTTTTGCGGGAGGTTCCTACGAGCAGTACTTC. The variable domain in full, completed from reference TRBV28 and TRBJ2-7, reads DVKVTQSSRYLVKRTGEKVFLECVQDMDHENMFWYRQDPGLGLRLIYFSYDVKMKEKGDIPEGYSVSREKKERFSLILESASTNQTSMYLCASSFAGGSYEQYFGPGTRLTVT.

V gene TRBV4-2 combines with J gene TRBJ1-5, with a possible D match to TRBD1 (5 bases). CDR3 length: 17 residues. CDR1 is LGHNA, CDR2 YNFKEQ, per germline. V dropped 0 bases and J dropped 11 bases, with 23 bases sitting between them. The CDR3 sequence is CASSQEAMGPTSGTQHF. The CDR3 nucleotides are TGTGCCAGCAGCCAAGAAGCTATGGGGCCCACCAGCGGGACCCAGCATTTT.

The chain carries TRBV30 and TRBJ2-3; possibly TRBD2 for D (6 bases). Germline assignment: CDR1 GTSNPN and CDR2 SVGIG (reference sequence). The CDR3 length is 13 residues. V was trimmed by 1 base and J by 2 bases, leaving 7 bases between them. CDR3: CAWSADYTDTQYF. The CDR3 bases are TGTGCCTGGAGTGCGGACTACACAGATACGCAGTATTTT.

The chain employs TRBV19 and TRBJ1-5; the D gene is possibly TRBD1 (5 bases). The V end lost 4 bases, the J end lost 5 bases, and 12 bases lay between the germline ends. This CDR3 contains 14 residues. CDR1 is LNHDA, CDR2 SQIVND, per germline (reference sequence). Written as DNA, the CDR3 is TGTGCCAGTAGTAGGGTAGGGGCTTATCAGCCCCAGCATTTT. It yields the protein CASSRVGAYQPQHF.

The rearrangement uses TRBV19 and TRBJ2-5, with D perhaps matching TRBD2 (5 bases). From germline, CDR1 is LNHDA and CDR2 SQIVND (reference sequence). V was cut by 6 bases and J by 4 bases, with 15 bases left in between. CDR3 length: 14 amino acids. This CDR3 is CASSLTSIGETQYF. CDR3 coding DNA: TGTGCCAGTAGCCTTACTAGTATTGGAGAGACCCAGTACTTC.

The chain combines TRBV6-5 with TRBJ1-2, with 8 nucleotides matching TRBD1. Trimming at V came to 0 bases and at J to 8 bases, leaving 5 bases not matched to a gene. Germline V CDR1 and CDR2: MNHEY, SVGAGI. The CDR3 sequence is 14 residues long. The DNA of the CDR3 is TGTGCCAGCAGTTACTCGACAGGGGTAGAGGGCTACACCTTC. Translation: CASSYSTGVEGYTF.

CDR3 nucleotide sequence: TGTGCCAGCAGCTTGGGGCAGGTGAACACTGAAGCTTTCTTT. Translating gives CASSLGQVNTEAFF. This sequence joins TRBV7-6 and TRBJ1-1; D perhaps matches TRBD1 (5 bases). The CDR3 is made up of 14 amino acids. The germline V gene encodes CDR1 SGHVS and CDR2 FNYEAQ. V gave up 3 bases and J gave up 0 bases, with 8 bases separating them.

In DNA form, the CDR3 reads TGTGCCAGCAGCTCGGCCGGGGGCGAGCAGTACTTC. It is translated as CASSSAGGEQYF. The V call is TRBV5-6, the J call TRBJ2-7; maybe TRBD2 (6 bases). The CDR3 loop spans 12 amino acids. CDR1 SGHDT and CDR2 YYEEEE come from the germline V gene. V was shortened by 3 bases and J by 6 bases, with 10 bases between the two germline ends.

CDR3 sequence: CASSIVQFTEAFF. The CDR3 DNA reads TGTGCCAGTAGTATAGTACAGTTCACTGAAGCTTTCTTT. The rearrangement uses TRBV19 and TRBJ1-1; D unresolved. The V end was cut by 1 base, the J end by 4 bases, with 7 bases between. From germline, CDR1 is LNHDA and CDR2 SQIVND (reference sequence). CDR3 length: 13 amino acids.

J is TRBJ2-7 and V is TRBV4-1; no firm D call. V lost 2 bases, J lost 3 bases, and 11 bases lay in between. Germline CDR1 is MGHRA and CDR2 is YSYEKL. The CDR3 consists of 14 residues. CDR3 in amino acids: CASSQPGLYYEQYF. For the CDR3, the DNA is TGCGCCAGCAGCCAACCCGGGTTATACTACGAGCAGTACTTC.

The CDR3 DNA is TGTGCCAGCAGCTTAGGCTGGGGCAGGGGGTCGGGTGATACGCAGTATTTT. Protein: CASSLGWGRGSGDTQYF. This chain links TRBV13 with TRBJ2-3, with TRBD1 identical over 7 bases. The CDR3 sequence is 17 residues long. Trimming removed 0 bases from V and 6 bases from J; junction bases left unmatched: 12. The germline V gene has CDR1 PRHDT and CDR2 FYEKMQ (reference sequence).

The chain combines TRBV7-3 with TRBJ1-1, with 12 bases aligning to TRBD1. Germline lookup yields CDR1 SGHTA and CDR2 FQGTGA. The CDR3 covers 16 residues. Losses at the gene ends were 0 bases for V and 5 bases for J; bases not matched to a gene: 4. The CDR3 region has the DNA TGTGCCAGCAGCTTAACGGGACAGGGGGCTTGGACTGAAGCTTTCTTT. Amino acids: CASSLTGQGAWTEAFF.

The gene calls are TRBV6-1 and TRBJ2-4; 8 nucleotides agree with TRBD2. The length of the CDR3 is 13 residues. V lost 10 bases, J lost 1 base, and 3 bases stayed unmatched. Germline V CDR1 and CDR2: MNHNS, SASEGT. The CDR3 DNA sequence: TGTGCCACCCGCGGGGGGGCCAAAAACATTCAGTACTTC. Translation: CATRGGAKNIQYF.

The chain is built from TRBV7-9 and TRBJ2-7; D is perhaps TRBD1 (6 bases). CDR3 length: 16 amino acids. Germline V gives CDR1 SEHNR, CDR2 FQNEAQ (reference sequence). The V and J ends lost 5 bases and 5 bases respectively, with 22 bases between them. The chain's CDR3 is CASSPLGRGGRDEQYF. The CDR3 region has the DNA TGTGCCAGCAGCCCTCTAGGCAGGGGTGGACGGGACGAGCAGTACTTC.

The chain couples TRBV19 to TRBJ2-7; D gene uncertain. Germline V gene lookup returns CDR1 LNHDA and CDR2 SQIVND (reference sequence). The CDR3 contains 13 residues. V was cut by 7 bases and J by 0 bases, with 10 bases left in between. The CDR3 DNA reads as TGTGCCAGTAATGCGGCGGACTCCTACGAGCAGTACTTC. Protein: CASNAADSYEQYF.

The chain employs TRBV30 and TRBJ2-5; D perhaps matches TRBD2 (6 bases). The CDR3 totals 12 residues. V gave up 7 bases and J gave up 1 base, with 10 bases separating them. Looked up from germline, CDR1 is GTSNPN and CDR2 is SVGIG (reference sequence). CDR3 in amino acids: CAFGGIQETQYF. The CDR3 DNA is TGTGCCTTTGGGGGGATCCAAGAGACCCAGTACTTC.

The V call is TRBV11-3, the J call TRBJ1-2, with unresolved D. CDR3 length: 12 amino acids. V lost 5 bases and J lost 0, with 4 bases in between. Germline V CDR1 and CDR2: SGHNT, YENEEA. The CDR3 here is CASSPTNYGYTF. In DNA, the CDR3 is TGTGCCAGCAGCCCAACTAACTATGGCTACACCTTC.

This sequence joins TRBV6-5 and TRBJ1-2, with 7 bases identical to TRBD1. V dropped 6 bases and J dropped 2; count of bases not matched to a gene: 3. In germline, CDR1 is MNHEY, CDR2 SVGAGI. The CDR3 is 13 amino acids. This CDR3 reads CASSPGQNYGYTF. The CDR3 nucleotides are TGTGCCAGCAGCCCGGGACAGAACTATGGCTACACCTTC.

The CDR3, as DNA: TGCAGCGTTGTGCTGGGAAGGGGGACCCAGTACTTC. Amino acids: CSVVLGRGTQYF. The chain links TRBV29-1 to TRBJ2-5; tentative D call: TRBD1 (5 bases). Germline loops: CDR1 SQVTM, CDR2 ANQGSEA. Trimming removed 4 bases from V and 7 bases from J, with 13 bases in between. This CDR3 has 12 amino acids.

The V and J genes are TRBV6-4 and TRBJ2-3; D ambiguous. Germline CDR1 and CDR2: MRHNA and SNTAGT. The V gene lost 6 bases and the J gene lost 2 bases, with 9 bases spanning the gap. The CDR3 loop spans 13 amino acids. CDR3: CASSDEFTDTQYF. The CDR3 nucleotides are TGTGCCAGCAGCGACGAGTTCACAGATACGCAGTATTTT.

V usage is TRBV7-3 and J usage is TRBJ2-3, with 7 bases identical to TRBD1. J was trimmed by 8 bases and V by 6 bases; bases with no gene match: 8. The V gene's germline CDR1 is SGHTA and CDR2 FQGTGA. The CDR3 runs to 13 residues. CDR3 region: CASSPDRQGTQYF. The CDR3 nucleotides read TGTGCCAGCAGTCCTGACAGACAGGGTACGCAGTATTTT.

The chain joins TRBV28 to TRBJ2-1; 7 bases line up with TRBD2. V gave up 6 bases and J gave up 7 bases; unmatched junction bases: 9. CDR1 is MDHEN, CDR2 SYDVKM, per germline. This CDR3 region has 14 residues. CDR3 bases: TGTGCCAGCAGCCCGACTAGCCCTCTTAATGAGCAGTTCTTC. Protein sequence: CASSPTSPLNEQFF.

The gene calls are TRBV7-2 and TRBJ2-7; D possibly corresponds to TRBD2 (5 bases). The CDR3 contains 14 residues. Per germline, CDR1 SGHTA and CDR2 FQGNSA. Trimming took off 3 bases at V and 3 bases at J, with 12 bases between the two ends. The CDR3 loop reads CASSFKFAGYEQYF. The CDR3 region has the DNA TGTGCCAGCAGCTTCAAATTCGCGGGCTACGAGCAGTACTTC.

V usage is TRBV5-1 and J usage is TRBJ2-7, with 9 positions matching TRBD1. The CDR3 contains 14 residues. The junction had 5 bases not matched to a gene; V was cut back by 4 bases and J by 3 bases. Germline CDR1 is SGHRS and CDR2 is YFSETQ. CDR3 DNA: TGCGCCAGCAGCATCGGACAGGGGCGCTACGAGCAGTACTTC. Protein product: CASSIGQGRYEQYF.

The rearrangement uses TRBV7-9 and TRBJ2-3, with D possibly TRBD2 on 6 matching bases. The CDR3 has 17 amino acids. From germline, CDR1 is SEHNR and CDR2 FQNEAQ (reference sequence). V was trimmed by 3 bases and J by 2 bases, leaving 18 bases between them. For the CDR3, the DNA is TGTGCCAGCAGCTTTGGCCCCGGGGGAGAGTCCACAGATACGCAGTATTTT. Its protein is CASSFGPGGESTDTQYF.